The 27 T cell receptor beta chains listed next were all sequenced from one sample in a study of blood T cell repertoires in COVID-19. Sequencing was performed with immunoSEQ multiplex PCR; in TCRdb, only in-frame clones are kept and a portion is missing. Counted here are 240,000 or so clones, approximately 80% occurring once; the ten biggest clones make up about 2%. Sequencing used peripheral blood. Receptors were obtained from a young man who had recovered from COVID-19.

The chain combines TRBV5-1 with TRBJ1-4; TRBD1 aligns across 7 bases. CDR1 is SGHRS, CDR2 YFSETQ, per germline. This CDR3 region has 14 residues. V shed 5 bases and J 7 bases; nucleotides not matched to a gene: 8. CDR3 bases: TGCGCCAGCAGTACAAACAGGGGCGGTGAAAAACTGTTTTTT. It translates to CASSTNRGGEKLFF.

This clone has only a few counts. The chain links TRBV5-6 to TRBJ1-1, with 9 nucleotides matching TRBD1. This CDR3 spans 16 amino acids. The V gene end was trimmed by 4 bases and the J gene end by 0 bases; junction bases not matched to a gene: 7. The germline V gene has CDR1 SGHDT and CDR2 YYEEEE. CDR3 nucleotide sequence: TGTGCCAGCAGCCCCGGGACAGGGATTATGAACACTGAAGCTTTCTTT. Its protein is CASSPGTGIMNTEAFF.

The chain is built from TRBV5-1 and TRBJ2-7; possible D gene TRBD1, 6 bases. V was pared by 3 bases and J by 5 bases, with 9 bases between. The CDR3 is made up of 12 amino acids. CDR1 and CDR2 (germline): SGHRS, YFSETQ. CDR3 DNA sequence: TGCGCCAGCAGCTCACAGGGCCACGAGCAGTACTTC. This translates into CASSSQGHEQYF.

This chain joins TRBV4-2 and TRBJ2-3; D remains unclear. Germline V CDR1 and CDR2: LGHNA, YNFKEQ. The CDR3 sequence is 16 residues long. V gave up 1 base and J gave up 2 bases, with 13 bases separating them. Here the CDR3 reads CASSQGGGGPTDTQYF. The CDR3 nucleotides read TGTGCCAGCAGCCAAGGAGGTGGTGGTCCCACAGATACGCAGTATTTT.

The chain uses TRBV19 and TRBJ2-1; TRBD2 aligns across 11 bases. The CDR3 loop spans 18 amino acids. V lost 3 bases and J lost 9; bases outside the gene matches: 16. Germline V gives CDR1 LNHDA, CDR2 SQIVND (reference sequence). In nucleotides, the CDR3 is TGTGCCAGTAGTATCGGCCTAGCGGGGGGCCGGACAACGGGTGAGCAGTTCTTC. It codes for CASSIGLAGGRTTGEQFF.

The V and J genes are TRBV18 and TRBJ1-1; D is perhaps TRBD1 (5 bases). The CDR3 sequence is 14 residues long. V was shortened by 6 bases and J by 3 bases, with 14 bases between the two germline ends. The germline gives CDR1 KGHSH, CDR2 LQKENI. The CDR3 sequence is CASSSQGLDTEAFF. The CDR3 DNA is TGTGCCAGCTCTTCCCAGGGTCTTGACACTGAAGCTTTCTTT.

The V call is TRBV6-5, the J call TRBJ2-5; D unclear. Trimming removed 5 bases from V and 5 bases from J, with 12 bases in between. CDR1 and CDR2 (germline): MNHEY, SVGAGI. The CDR3 is 13 residues long. As DNA, the CDR3 is TGTGCCAGCAGTACACCTGCCGGGGAGACCCAGTACTTC. It is translated as CASSTPAGETQYF.

Turning to this clone: Other DNA sequences in the same sample also yield this CDR3. The chain couples TRBV11-2 to TRBJ1-1; no clear D gene. With 3 bases removed from V and 1 base from J, the gap between germline ends came to 6 bases. Germline assignment: CDR1 SGHAT and CDR2 FQNNGV. This CDR3 spans 13 amino acids. DNA of the CDR3: TGTGCCAGCAGCTTGGGCAGGAACACTGAAGCTTTCTTT. Its protein is CASSLGRNTEAFF. Combining the CDR3 with reference TRBV11-2 and TRBJ1-1 gives the whole variable domain EAGVAQSPRYKIIEKRQSVAFWCNPISGHATLYWYQQILGQGPKLLIQFQNNGVVDDSQLPKDRFSAERLKGVDSTLKIQPAKLEDSAVYLCASSLGRNTEAFFGQGTRLTVV.

The chain links TRBV15 to TRBJ1-5, with 7 positions matching TRBD1. V lost 3 bases and J lost 7; bases outside the gene matches: 6. Germline values: CDR1 LNHNV, CDR2 YYDKDF (reference sequence). The CDR3 covers 14 residues. As DNA, the CDR3 is TGTGCCACCAGCAGGGCCGGGACAGCCCAGCCCCAGCATTTT. Translating gives CATSRAGTAQPQHF.

This clone appeared a few times. The CDR3 DNA reads TGTGCCAGCAGCCGGACTACGGACTATGGCTACACCTTC. It yields the protein CASSRTTDYGYTF. V is TRBV12-3 or TRBV12-4 and J is TRBJ1-2; no clear D. This CDR3 has 13 residues. V lost 6 bases, J lost 3 bases, and 11 bases lay in between.

This chain uses TRBV2 with TRBJ1-2; D gene ambiguous. The germline V and J ends were trimmed by 7 bases and 5 bases, with 11 bases remaining between them. This CDR3 comprises 12 residues. Germline V gene sequence: CDR1 SNHLY, CDR2 FYNNEI. CDR3 in amino acids: CASMGKTYGYTF. As DNA, the CDR3 is TGTGCCAGCATGGGCAAGACGTATGGCTACACCTTC.

The J gene is TRBJ1-1, the V gene TRBV5-4; D is unresolved. From germline, CDR1 is SGHNT and CDR2 YYREEE (reference sequence). This CDR3 region has 15 residues. The V and J ends lost 4 bases and 0 bases respectively, with 13 bases between them. CDR3 amino acids: CASSRRGGMNTEAFF. As DNA, the CDR3 is TGTGCCAGCAGCCGCCGGGGAGGCATGAACACTGAAGCTTTCTTT.

The chain employs TRBV19 and TRBJ1-5; D might be TRBD1 (6 bases). V lost 7 bases to trimming and J lost 4 bases, with 14 bases between them. CDR3 length: 14 amino acids. The germline CDR1 and CDR2 sequences are LNHDA and SQIVND (reference sequence). The CDR3 region has the DNA TGTGCCAGTAAAACAGGGTACGCGAATCAGCCCCAGCATTTT. Encoded protein: CASKTGYANQPQHF.

The V call is TRBV18, the J call TRBJ1-5, with 9 bases fitting TRBD1. There are 15 residues in the CDR3. The junction had 4 bases not matched to a gene; V was cut back by 3 bases and J by 4 bases. Germline CDR1 is KGHSH and CDR2 is LQKENI. The CDR3 reads CASSPLQGANQPQHF. Written as DNA, the CDR3 is TGTGCCAGCTCACCGTTACAGGGGGCGAATCAGCCCCAGCATTTT.

A remark on this clone: At one end, the junction sequence differs from germline, possibly due to a read error. This chain uses TRBV7-8 with TRBJ2-1; TRBD2 matches at 7 bases. Germline assignment: CDR1 SGHVS and CDR2 FQNEAQ. The CDR3 consists of 13 residues. CDR3 coding DNA: TGTGCCAGCAGCCCAAGGGACTACAGTGAGCAGTTCTTC. This translates into CASSPRDYSEQFF.

V usage is TRBV20-1 and J usage is TRBJ2-2, with 10 positions matching TRBD2. The CDR3 length is 15 residues. Germline-derived CDR1 and CDR2 are DFQATT and SNEGSKA (reference sequence). Unmatched junction bases numbered 4, after V lost 3 bases and J lost 3 bases. The CDR3 DNA follows: TGCAGTGCTAGTGCCGGGACTAGCGACACCGGGGAGCTGTTTTTT. Translated, it gives CSASAGTSDTGELFF.

CDR3 in amino acids: CASSLGQGSGANVLTF. DNA of the CDR3: TGTGCCAGCAGCTTGGGACAGGGCTCTGGGGCCAACGTCCTGACTTTC. J is TRBJ2-6 and V is TRBV7-9; 9 nucleotides agree with TRBD1. J lost 0 bases, V lost 3 bases, and 0 bases had no gene match. This CDR3 has 16 residues. Germline loops: CDR1 SEHNR, CDR2 FQNEAQ (reference sequence).

This clone was counted once. This chain links TRBV28 with TRBJ1-1; 9 nucleotides align to TRBD1. CDR1 and CDR2 (germline): MDHEN, SYDVKM. V shed 2 bases, J shed 7 bases, and the junction held 5 bases outside the gene matches. CDR3 length: 14 residues. CDR3 sequence reads: CASSLMGQGVEAFF. DNA of the CDR3: TGTGCCAGCAGTTTAATGGGACAGGGTGTTGAAGCTTTCTTT.

The chain uses TRBV6-5 and TRBJ1-2; 7 bases fit TRBD1. Per germline, CDR1 MNHEY and CDR2 SVGAGI. CDR3 size: 15 residues. With 6 bases clipped from V and 4 bases from J, the junction kept 11 bases outside the gene matches. The CDR3, as DNA: TGTGCCAGCAGCGCGGGACAGAGGTTTGGCTATGGCTACACCTTC. Its translation is CASSAGQRFGYGYTF.

The genes are TRBV18 and TRBJ1-3; no firm D call. CDR1 and CDR2 from the germline V gene are KGHSH and LQKENI. V was clipped by 2 bases and J by 2 bases, with 10 bases between them. The CDR3 runs 15 residues. CDR3 region: CASSPGEGAGNTIYF. CDR3 nucleotide sequence: TGTGCCAGCTCACCAGGGGAGGGAGCTGGAAACACCATATATTTT.

The sample holds one count of this clone. The chain is built from TRBV20-1 and TRBJ1-1; weak D call: TRBD1 (5 bases). The V and J ends lost 3 bases and 1 base respectively, with 12 bases between them. CDR1 is DFQATT, CDR2 SNEGSKA, per germline (reference sequence). The CDR3 length is 14 residues. DNA for the CDR3: TGCAGTGCTAGTTGGGCGGGGGAGAACACTGAAGCTTTCTTT. Amino acid sequence: CSASWAGENTEAFF.

The chain is built from TRBV15 and TRBJ2-7; 7 positions match TRBD1. The junction had 2 bases not matched to a gene; V was cut back by 3 bases and J by 6 bases. Germline V gives CDR1 LNHNV, CDR2 YYDKDF (reference sequence). This CDR3 is 12 amino acids long. The CDR3 sequence: CATSSHRGEQYF. The DNA for the CDR3 is TGTGCCACCAGCAGCCACAGGGGCGAGCAGTACTTC.

The chain is built from TRBV5-1 and TRBJ2-5, with 10 bases that match TRBD1. The CDR3 has 15 residues. The trim removed 0 bases at V and 5 bases at J, leaving 4 bases unmatched. Germline CDR1 SGHRS, CDR2 YFSETQ. The CDR3 loop is CASSLEGQGSETQYF. In DNA form, the CDR3 reads TGCGCCAGCAGCTTGGAGGGACAGGGGTCGGAGACCCAGTACTTC.

The genes are TRBV14 and TRBJ2-3, with D possibly matching TRBD1 (5 bases). CDR3 size: 12 residues. Germline CDR1 SGHDN, CDR2 FVKESK. Trimming shortened V by 4 bases and J by 9 bases, and 11 bases separated the two germline ends. The CDR3 nucleotides are TGTGCCAGCAGCCCGACAGCTTACACGCAGTATTTT. The encoded protein is CASSPTAYTQYF.

This chain joins TRBV2 and TRBJ2-2, with D uncertain. CDR3 length: 13 amino acids. CDR1 and CDR2 (germline): SNHLY, FYNNEI. V lost 4 bases to trimming and J lost 6 bases, with 9 bases between them. The CDR3: CASSVGSPGELFF. The CDR3 nucleotides read TGTGCCAGCAGTGTCGGTAGCCCCGGGGAGCTGTTTTTT.

The V gene is TRBV7-8, the J gene TRBJ1-5, with 7 bases that match TRBD1. J gave up 4 bases and V 4 bases, and 10 bases lay outside the gene matches. CDR1 and CDR2 from the germline V gene are SGHVS and FQNEAQ. This CDR3 contains 16 residues. The CDR3 loop is CASSSTPGQQNQPQHF. The CDR3 nucleotides are TGTGCCAGCAGCTCAACACCGGGACAGCAAAATCAGCCCCAGCATTTT.

J is TRBJ2-7 and V is TRBV6-6; D remains ambiguous. Germline loops: CDR1 MNHNY, CDR2 SVGAGI (reference sequence). V lost 7 bases and J lost 4, with 20 bases in between. The CDR3 loop spans 15 amino acids. CDR3 nucleotides: TGTGCCAGCACGGGTTCCCCTCAATCACCTTACGAGCAGTACTTC. The encoded protein is CASTGSPQSPYEQYF.